Listed below are T cell receptor beta chains from one sample, sequenced in a study of human T cells and chemical hapten exposure. TCRdb processed the RACE reads anew with MiXCR; each CDR3 protein has one entry. The data contain about 340,000 distinct CDR3 sequences, approximately 6.9% of them singletons. This specimen was whole blood, taken in connection with sensitization to the hapten diphenylcyclopropenone (DPC). All receptors come from a woman aged 18-29 years with alopecia areata. Some clones in this sample may be carry-over from other donors' samples. Both conserved end residues are part of each CDR3. A D gene is named only where the DNA matches it firmly. Size is stated for part of the rows, as once, few or many counts, or as a class when the clone is expanded.

V	J	length	D	size	DNA	CDR3
TRBV7-6	TRBJ2-3	16	NA	many	TGTGCCAGCAGCTCACCCGAGGACCGCTCCACAGATACGCAGTATTTT	CASSSPEDRSTDTQYF
TRBV7-6	TRBJ1-5	14	NA	many	TGTGCCAGCAGCTTAGCAGGGGTCAATCAGCCCCAGCATTTT	CASSLAGVNQPQHF
TRBV3-1	TRBJ2-7	17	NA	few	TGTGCCAGCAGCCAAGATTTGACGGACAGATCCTCCTACGAGCAGTACTTC	CASSQDLTDRSSYEQYF
TRBV12-3/TRBV12-4	TRBJ1-1	11	NA	NA	TGTGCCAGCAGCTTACAGGGTGGCGTTTTCTTT	CASSLQGGVFF
TRBV20-1	TRBJ1-5	14	TRBD1	many	TGCAGTGCCCTGCAGGGGGTCGGCAATCAGCCCCAGCATTTT	CSALQGVGNQPQHF
TRBV6-6	TRBJ1-5	14	NA	NA	TGTGCCAGCAGTTCGCCCGGGACTTTTCAGCCCCAGCATTTT	CASSSPGTFQPQHF
TRBV6-5	TRBJ1-1	19	NA	few	TGTGCCAGCAGTTACTCCCCCGGACGGGGCGGAAGGATGAACACTGAAGCTTTCTTT	CASSYSPGRGGRMNTEAFF
TRBV5-1	TRBJ1-1	16	TRBD1	NA	TGCGCCAGCAGCTTCGGACAGGGGAGGCCCCAGACTGAAGCTTTCTTT	CASSFGQGRPQTEAFF
TRBV9	TRBJ2-7	15	TRBD2	few	TGTGCCCCCGATGGACTAGCTCCTTCGAGGGGCGAGCAGTACTTC	CAPDGLAPSRGEQYF
TRBV6-1	TRBJ2-3	18	TRBD2	few	TGTGCCAGCAGTCCAAGAAGACTAGCGGGGGGGCGCACAGATACGCAGTATTTT	CASSPRRLAGGRTDTQYF
TRBV6-2/TRBV6-3	TRBJ2-7	14	NA	few	TGTGCCAGCAGTTACTCCATTTCGTCTGGTGAGCAGTACTTC	CASSYSISSGEQYF
TRBV6-2/TRBV6-3	TRBJ2-3	14	NA	NA	TGTGCCAGCAGTATCCCACAGGGAGCAGATACGCAGTATTTT	CASSIPQGADTQYF
TRBV4-2	TRBJ1-1	14	TRBD1	few	TGTGCCAGCAGCTCCGGACAGGGGATCGCTGAAGCTTTCTTT	CASSSGQGIAEAFF
TRBV6-2/TRBV6-3	TRBJ2-7	14	NA	NA	TGTGCCAGCAGGGAGGGACGGCGGCGGAGCGAGCAGTACTTC	CASREGRRRSEQYF
TRBV2	TRBJ2-3	13	NA	many	TGTGCCAGCGGGACGAGAGGCACAGATACGCAGTATTTT	CASGTRGTDTQYF
TRBV7-8	TRBJ2-2	15	TRBD1	few	TGTGTCAGCAGCTCGGGACAGGGGATGACCGGGGAGCTGTTTTTT	CVSSSGQGMTGELFF
TRBV5-1	TRBJ2-7	17	TRBD2	NA	TGCGCCAGCAGCTTGGGACTAGCGGGGGGCCCGCCTTACGAGCAGTACTTC	CASSLGLAGGPPYEQYF
TRBV5-6	TRBJ2-5	16	NA	few	TGTGCCAGCAGCTCGGGGGGCGAGGTTCGCATAGAGACCCAGTACTTC	CASSSGGEVRIETQYF
TRBV3-1	TRBJ2-1	13	NA	few	TGTGCCAGCAGCCAAGATAGGGGGGCTTTAAGGTTCTTC	CASSQDRGALRFF
TRBV6-5	TRBJ1-2	14	NA	few	TGTGCCAGCAGTTACCACGGTGCGAGCTATGGCTACACCTTC	CASSYHGASYGYTF
TRBV12-3/TRBV12-4	TRBJ1-1	18	NA	NA	TGTGCCAGCAGGACGGTTTCGTGGGGGGGAGGTGTGAACACTGAAGCTTTCTTT	CASRTVSWGGGVNTEAFF
TRBV10-2	TRBJ2-1	14	NA	few	TGCGCCAGCAGTGGACAAGGGACTGACAATGAGCAGTTCTTC	CASSGQGTDNEQFF
TRBV5-6	TRBJ2-2	16	TRBD2	NA	TGTGCCAGCAGCTTGTTGAGCAGCGGGGGGACCGGGGAGCTGTTTTTT	CASSLLSSGGTGELFF
TRBV27	TRBJ1-1	13	NA	NA	TGTGCCAGCAGTTCTCAGATGGGGACTGAAGCTTTCTTT	CASSSQMGTEAFF
TRBV27	TRBJ2-3	14	TRBD2	many	TGTGCCAGCCTTAGCGGGGGGTTGGCAGATACGCAGTATTTT	CASLSGGLADTQYF